The 15 T cell receptor beta chains reported below all come from one sample, sequenced in a study of OX40 agonist ivuxolimab in advanced cancers. The data were produced by immunoSEQ multiplex PCR, yet TCRdb's version contains in-frame clones alone and is incomplete. This sample yields 30,000 or so clones, of which 84% are seen a single time; more than 15% belongs to the top ten. The sequencing here drew on CD4+ or CD8+ T cells sorted from blood, taken in a trial of the OX40 agonist ivuxolimab. These receptors were taken from an adult with an advanced solid tumor such as melanoma, head and neck, liver or kidney cancer.

The gene calls are TRBV2 and TRBJ2-7; TRBD2 matches at 13 bases. Per the germline V gene, CDR1 is SNHLY and CDR2 is FYNNEI. The ends lost 6 bases at V and 6 bases at J; junction bases unmatched: 2. The CDR3 is 13 amino acids. CDR3 bases: TGTGCCAGCAGGTGGACTAGCGGGGGCGAGCAGTACTTC. As protein: CASRWTSGGEQYF.

Judged by abundance, this clone is medium-sized. The chain links TRBV19 to TRBJ2-7; 10 bases map to TRBD2. Germline values: CDR1 LNHDA, CDR2 SQIVND (reference sequence). CDR3 length equals 14 residues. The V gene end was trimmed by 3 bases and the J gene end by 7 bases; junction bases not matched to a gene: 6. CDR3 loop: CASSMLAGAKEQYF. The CDR3 DNA reads TGTGCCAGTAGTATGCTAGCGGGAGCAAAAGAGCAGTACTTC.

The chain has TRBV6-5 and TRBJ2-3; 9 bases agree with TRBD1. The CDR3 totals 15 residues. V lost 6 bases to trimming and J lost 4 bases; unmatched junction nucleotides: 8. Germline CDR1 and CDR2: MNHEY and SVGAGI. CDR3 nucleotides: TGTGCCAGCAGACCCACAGGGGGCGGGTCAGATACGCAGTATTTT. Its protein product is CASRPTGGGSDTQYF.

This chain links TRBV9 with TRBJ2-3; D uncertain. CDR3 length: 15 residues. CDR1 and CDR2 from the germline V gene are SGDLS and YYNGEE. The ends were cut back, 2 bases at V and 0 bases at J, with 10 bases in the middle. The CDR3: CASSVGSFSTDTQYF. The CDR3 DNA reads TGTGCCAGCAGCGTGGGTTCTTTTAGCACAGATACGCAGTATTTT.

The chain couples TRBV10-2 to TRBJ2-7, with 9 positions matching TRBD2. This CDR3 has 14 residues. The germline V gene encodes CDR1 WSHSY and CDR2 SAAADI. Trimming took 6 bases from V and 3 from J; bases not matched to a gene: 6. The CDR3 DNA reads TGCGCCAGCAGAACAGCGGGAGGCTACTACGAGCAGTACTTC. As protein: CASRTAGGYYEQYF.

This sequence joins TRBV7-6 and TRBJ2-2; the D is unclear. Trimming took 8 bases from V and 1 from J, leaving 8 bases between them. CDR3 length equals 13 residues. Germline V lookup: CDR1 SGHVS, CDR2 FNYEAQ. The CDR3 DNA follows: TGTGCCAGCCCTTTAGTGAACACCGGGGAGCTGTTTTTT. Translated: CASPLVNTGELFF. Looking up the rest from reference TRBV7-6 and TRBJ2-2 gives the full variable domain: GAGVSQSPRYKVTKRGQDVALRCDPISGHVSLYWYRQALGQGPEFLTYFNYEAQQDKSGLPNDRFSAERPEGSISTLTIQRTEQRDSAMYRCASPLVNTGELFFGEGSRLTVL.

This clone occurred a few times. The chain joins TRBV5-5 to TRBJ1-1; the D is unclear. The CDR3 is 13 residues long. V was cut by 0 bases and J by 7 bases, with 10 bases left in between. Germline V gene data show CDR1 as SGHKS and CDR2 as YYEKEE (reference sequence). CDR3: CASSLASSGEAFF. As DNA, the CDR3 is TGTGCCAGCAGCTTGGCCTCGAGTGGTGAAGCTTTCTTT.

The chain links TRBV28 to TRBJ2-4; TRBD2 might be the D (6 bases). Germline CDR1 reads MDHEN; CDR2 reads SYDVKM. There are 12 residues in the CDR3. Trimming removed 3 bases at V and 9 bases at J, with 9 bases between. In nucleotides, the CDR3 is TGTGCCAGCAGTTTCGGGGGTGGCATTCAGTACTTC. Translating gives CASSFGGGIQYF. The variable domain in full, completed from reference TRBV28 and TRBJ2-4, reads DVKVTQSSRYLVKRTGEKVFLECVQDMDHENMFWYRQDPGLGLRLIYFSYDVKMKEKGDIPEGYSVSREKKERFSLILESASTNQTSMYLCASSFGGGIQYFGAGTRLSVL.

This chain connects TRBV4-1 to TRBJ1-1; no reliable D call. Germline V CDR1 and CDR2: MGHRA, YSYEKL. V dropped 3 bases and J dropped 3 bases, with 11 bases sitting between them. The CDR3 contains 14 residues. The chain's CDR3 is CASSHVREDTEAFF. The DNA for the CDR3 is TGCGCCAGCAGCCACGTAAGGGAGGACACTGAAGCTTTCTTT.

V gene TRBV7-9 combines with J gene TRBJ2-7, with 7 nucleotides matching TRBD2. CDR3 size: 13 residues. Germline V gene sequence: CDR1 SEHNR, CDR2 FQNEAQ (reference sequence). Trimming at V came to 1 base and at J to 4 bases, leaving 1 base not matched to a gene. The CDR3 nucleotides are TGTGCCAGCAGCTTAGTGGGGGGGTACGAGCAGTACTTC. Translating gives CASSLVGGYEQYF.

V is TRBV7-9 and J is TRBJ1-5; D is unresolved. V shed 1 base and J shed 6 bases, with 10 bases lying between them. Looked up from germline, CDR1 is SEHNR and CDR2 is FQNEAQ (reference sequence). The CDR3 length is 14 residues. For the CDR3, the DNA is TGTGCCAGCAGCTTAGACCGGTACGGTCAGCCCCAGCATTTT. It yields the protein CASSLDRYGQPQHF.

V gene TRBV4-2 combines with J gene TRBJ2-5; 7 bases are shared with TRBD1. The trim removed 1 base at V and 9 bases at J, leaving 5 bases unmatched. Germline lookup yields CDR1 LGHNA and CDR2 YNFKEQ. The CDR3 loop spans 13 amino acids. The CDR3 is CASSQGQGRAQYF. Here the CDR3 DNA reads TGTGCCAGCAGCCAAGGACAGGGTAGGGCCCAGTACTTC.

The rearrangement uses TRBV4-1 and TRBJ2-1; 14 nucleotides match TRBD2. This CDR3 has 15 amino acids. With 8 bases clipped from V and 4 bases from J, the junction kept 4 bases outside the gene matches. Germline CDR1 is MGHRA and CDR2 is YSYEKL. CDR3 region: CASGTSGGGYNEQFF. CDR3 bases: TGCGCCAGCGGGACTAGCGGGGGAGGGTACAATGAGCAGTTCTTC.

This chain joins TRBV27 and TRBJ2-1, with 7 bases that match TRBD2. The junction had 8 bases not matched to a gene; V was cut back by 4 bases and J by 2 bases. Germline assignment: CDR1 MNHEY and CDR2 SMNVEV (reference sequence). This CDR3 has 16 amino acids. CDR3 DNA sequence: TGTGCCAGCAGTTATATCCTAGCGGACACCTACAATGAGCAGTTCTTC. Its protein is CASSYILADTYNEQFF.

The J gene is TRBJ2-2, the V gene TRBV7-5; the DNA was not used to check the table's D call, TRBD1. TRBV7-5 is noted as a pseudogene. The length of the CDR3 is 15 residues. Written as DNA, the CDR3 is TGTGTCAGAAGCTTGGTTGGGCAGAACGCCGGGGAGCTGTTTTTT. Its translation: CVRSLVGQNAGELFF.